Shown below are 8 T cell receptor beta chains from a single sample sequenced in a study of T cells in Graves' hyperthyroidism and ophthalmopathy. TCR beta CDR3 regions were amplified from RNA transcripts. First-round RT-PCR with HTBI primers amplified the TCR CDR3 region. In TCRdb, the multiplex PCR reads were re-called with MiXCR into one record per CDR3 protein. The sample includes 550,000 to 700,000 distinct CDR3 sequences, around 45% of them seen just once. Sequencing was performed on peripheral blood or thyroid tissue (not recorded which). The receptors were gathered from an adult woman with Graves' disease, either hyperthyroidism or ophthalmopathy (not recorded which).

This clonotype has only a few counts. The rearrangement links TRBV10-3 to TRBJ2-7; the match to TRBD1 covers 9 bases. V gave up 4 bases and J gave up 3 bases; unmatched junction bases: 4. CDR1 is ENHRY and CDR2 is SYGVKD in the germline V gene. This CDR3 is 14 amino acids long. This CDR3 is CAISVAGQGYEQYF. The DNA for the CDR3 is TGTGCCATCAGTGTGGCGGGACAGGGCTACGAGCAGTACTTC.

To note about this clonotype: Just one base apart from a much larger clone, this may be a read error. The chain links TRBV7-9 to TRBJ2-7; no reliable D call. CDR1 is SEHNR, CDR2 FQNEAQ, per germline (reference sequence). The CDR3 loop spans 12 amino acids. The V and J ends lost 6 bases and 2 bases respectively, with 8 bases between them. The CDR3, as DNA: TGTGCCAGCAGGTACAGCACCTACGAGCAGTACTTC. This gives the protein CASRYSTYEQYF.

This clonotype occurred many times. The rearrangement links TRBV10-3 to TRBJ2-7; the match to TRBD1 covers 7 bases. The CDR3 consists of 13 residues. The V segment lost 8 bases and the J segment 4 bases; nucleotides outside the gene matches: 8. Germline CDR1 and CDR2: ENHRY and SYGVKD. CDR3 DNA: TGTGCCATCGGGACAGACTCGGGGTACGAGCAGTACTTC. It specifies CAIGTDSGYEQYF.

The chain employs TRBV20-1 and TRBJ2-5; the D gene could be TRBD1 or TRBD2 (5 bases each). This CDR3 spans 14 amino acids. The V and J ends lost 5 bases and 2 bases respectively, with 15 bases between them. Germline CDR1 DFQATT, CDR2 SNEGSKA (reference sequence). The CDR3 DNA reads TGCAGTGCTGTACCGGGGACGCATCAAGAGACCCAGTACTTC. Its protein is CSAVPGTHQETQYF.

This clonotype was found once. V gene TRBV19 combines with J gene TRBJ2-1; 8 positions agree with TRBD2. V dropped 9 bases and J dropped 10; count of bases not matched to a gene: 5. Per the germline V gene, CDR1 is LNHDA and CDR2 is SQIVND (reference sequence). This CDR3 comprises 11 residues. CDR3 protein: CASIAGREQFF. The DNA of the CDR3 is TGTGCCAGCATAGCGGGACGGGAGCAGTTCTTC.

This clonotype was seen many times. The chain uses TRBV25-1 and TRBJ2-7; the match to TRBD1 covers 7 bases. Germline V gene sequence: CDR1 MGHDK, CDR2 SYGVNS. The CDR3 spans 15 residues. The J segment lost 8 bases and the V segment lost 4 bases, leaving 14 bases of the junction unmatched. The CDR3 DNA reads TGTGCCAGCAGTGTACAGGGGTCCAACCCCTTCCAGCAGTACTTC. It codes for CASSVQGSNPFQQYF.

This clonotype was seen repeatedly, ten times or more. J is TRBJ2-7 and V is TRBV7-2; perhaps TRBD2 as D (7 bases). This CDR3 has 13 residues. V was shortened by 7 bases and J by 1 base, with 11 bases between the two germline ends. Germline V gene data show CDR1 as SGHTA and CDR2 as FQGNSA. The CDR3 coding sequence is TGTGCCAGCACAGGGGAGGGGTCCTACGAGCAGTACTTC. This encodes CASTGEGSYEQYF.

This clonotype appeared many times. The chain has TRBV2 and TRBJ2-5; D may be TRBD2 (5 bases). The CDR3 covers 18 residues. V was cut by 4 bases and J by 6 bases, with 27 bases left in between. Germline V gives CDR1 SNHLY, CDR2 FYNNEI. DNA of the CDR3: TGTGCCAGCAGTGGGACCCCGGGTAACACGCTAGCTGACCAGACCCAGTACTTC. Translating it yields CASSGTPGNTLADQTQYF.